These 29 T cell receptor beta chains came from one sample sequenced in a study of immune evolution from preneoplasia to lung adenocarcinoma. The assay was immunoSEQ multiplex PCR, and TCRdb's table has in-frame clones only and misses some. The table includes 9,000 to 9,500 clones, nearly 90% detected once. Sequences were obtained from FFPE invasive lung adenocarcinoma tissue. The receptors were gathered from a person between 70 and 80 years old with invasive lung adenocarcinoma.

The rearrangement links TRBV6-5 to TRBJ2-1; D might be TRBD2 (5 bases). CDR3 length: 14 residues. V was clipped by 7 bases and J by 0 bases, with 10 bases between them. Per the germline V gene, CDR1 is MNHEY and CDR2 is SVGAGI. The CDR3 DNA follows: TGTGCCAGCACAACGGGGAGCTCCTACAATGAGCAGTTCTTC. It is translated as CASTTGSSYNEQFF.

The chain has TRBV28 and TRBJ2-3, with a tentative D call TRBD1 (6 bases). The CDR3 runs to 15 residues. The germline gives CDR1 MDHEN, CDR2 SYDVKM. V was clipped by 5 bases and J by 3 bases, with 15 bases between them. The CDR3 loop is CASSIKGVWTDTQYF. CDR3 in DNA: TGTGCCAGCAGTATTAAGGGGGTCTGGACAGATACGCAGTATTTT.

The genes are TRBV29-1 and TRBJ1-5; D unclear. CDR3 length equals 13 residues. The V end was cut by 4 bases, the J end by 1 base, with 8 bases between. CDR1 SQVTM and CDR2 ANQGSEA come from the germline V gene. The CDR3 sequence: CSVGGGSNQPQHF. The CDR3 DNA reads TGCAGCGTTGGTGGAGGAAGCAATCAGCCCCAGCATTTT.

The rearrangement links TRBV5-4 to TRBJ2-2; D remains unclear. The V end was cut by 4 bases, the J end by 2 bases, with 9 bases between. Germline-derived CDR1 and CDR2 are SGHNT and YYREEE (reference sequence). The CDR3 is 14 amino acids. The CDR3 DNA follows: TGTGCCAGCAGCCCACTACAAAACACCGGGGAGCTGTTTTTT. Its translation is CASSPLQNTGELFF.

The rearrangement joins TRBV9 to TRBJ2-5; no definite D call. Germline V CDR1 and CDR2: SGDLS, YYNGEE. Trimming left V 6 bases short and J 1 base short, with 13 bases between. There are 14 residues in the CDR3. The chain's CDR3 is CASNPAGAQETQYF. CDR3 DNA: TGTGCCAGCAACCCCGCTGGAGCCCAAGAGACCCAGTACTTC.

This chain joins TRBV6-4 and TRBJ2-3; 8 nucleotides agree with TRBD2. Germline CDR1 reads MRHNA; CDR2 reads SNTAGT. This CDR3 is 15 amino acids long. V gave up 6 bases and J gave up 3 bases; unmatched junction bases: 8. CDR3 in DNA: TGTGCCAGCAGCCCCGGGACTAGAGTTACAGATACGCAGTATTTT. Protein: CASSPGTRVTDTQYF.

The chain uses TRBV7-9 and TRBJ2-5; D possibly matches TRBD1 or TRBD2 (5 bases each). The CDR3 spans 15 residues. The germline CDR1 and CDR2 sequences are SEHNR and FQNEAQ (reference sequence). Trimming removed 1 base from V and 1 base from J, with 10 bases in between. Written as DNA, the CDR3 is TGTGCCAGCAGCTTAGGAGGGGACCTCCAAGAGACCCAGTACTTC. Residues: CASSLGGDLQETQYF.

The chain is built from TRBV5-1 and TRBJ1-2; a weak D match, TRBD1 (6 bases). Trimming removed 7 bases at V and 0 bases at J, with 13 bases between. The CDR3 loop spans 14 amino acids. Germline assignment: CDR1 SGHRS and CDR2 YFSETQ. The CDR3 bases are TGCGCCAGCTCTAATCAGGGGACTAACTATGGCTACACCTTC. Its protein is CASSNQGTNYGYTF. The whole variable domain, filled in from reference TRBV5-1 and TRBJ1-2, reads KAGVTQTPRYLIKTRGQQVTLSCSPISGHRSVSWYQQTPGQGLQFLFEYFSETQRNKGNFPGRFSGRQFSNSRSEMNVSTLELGDSALYLCASSNQGTNYGYTFGSGTRLTVV.

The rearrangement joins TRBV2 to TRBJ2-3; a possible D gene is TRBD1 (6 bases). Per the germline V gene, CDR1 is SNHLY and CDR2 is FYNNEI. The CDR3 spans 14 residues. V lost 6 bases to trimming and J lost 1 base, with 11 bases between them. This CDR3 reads CASSRTDRTDTQYF. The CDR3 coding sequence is TGTGCCAGCAGCCGGACAGACCGCACAGATACGCAGTATTTT.

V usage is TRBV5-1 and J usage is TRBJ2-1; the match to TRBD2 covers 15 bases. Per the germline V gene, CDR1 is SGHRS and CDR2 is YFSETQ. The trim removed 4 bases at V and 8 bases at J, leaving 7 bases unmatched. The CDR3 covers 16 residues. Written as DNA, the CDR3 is TGCGCCAGCAGCCCCGGACTAGCGGGAGGGCCAGATGAGCAGTTCTTC. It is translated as CASSPGLAGGPDEQFF. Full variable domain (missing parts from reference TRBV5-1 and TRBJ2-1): KAGVTQTPRYLIKTRGQQVTLSCSPISGHRSVSWYQQTPGQGLQFLFEYFSETQRNKGNFPGRFSGRQFSNSRSEMNVSTLELGDSALYLCASSPGLAGGPDEQFFGPGTRLTVL.

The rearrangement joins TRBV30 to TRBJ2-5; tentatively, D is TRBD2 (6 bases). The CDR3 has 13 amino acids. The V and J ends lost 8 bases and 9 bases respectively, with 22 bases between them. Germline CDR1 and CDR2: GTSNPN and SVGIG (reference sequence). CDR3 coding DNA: TGTGCCGTATCCGGGACTGATATTTCTGCCCAGTACTTC. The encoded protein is CAVSGTDISAQYF.

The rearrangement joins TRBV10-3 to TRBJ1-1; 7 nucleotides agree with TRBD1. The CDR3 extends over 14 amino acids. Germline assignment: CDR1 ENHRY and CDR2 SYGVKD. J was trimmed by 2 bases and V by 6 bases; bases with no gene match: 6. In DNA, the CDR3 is TGTGCCATCAGAGATAGACAGGGCAACACTGAAGCTTTCTTT. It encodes CAIRDRQGNTEAFF.

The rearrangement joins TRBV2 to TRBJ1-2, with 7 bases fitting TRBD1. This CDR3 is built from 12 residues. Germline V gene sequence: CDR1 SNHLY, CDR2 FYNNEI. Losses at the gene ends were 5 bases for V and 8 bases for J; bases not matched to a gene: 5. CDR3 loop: CASSPTGSGYTF. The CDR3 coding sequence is TGTGCCAGCAGTCCGACAGGGTCCGGCTACACCTTC.

The CDR3 DNA is TGTGCCAGCAGTTTACCCCCAGAGGGTGAAAAACTGTTTTTT. It codes for CASSLPPEGEKLFF. The rearrangement uses TRBV28 and TRBJ1-4; D gene unclear. Trimming cost V 2 bases and J 7 bases, with 11 bases left between them. Germline loops: CDR1 MDHEN, CDR2 SYDVKM. The CDR3 contains 14 residues. Full variable domain (outside the CDR3, taken from reference TRBV28 and TRBJ1-4): DVKVTQSSRYLVKRTGEKVFLECVQDMDHENMFWYRQDPGLGLRLIYFSYDVKMKEKGDIPEGYSVSREKKERFSLILESASTNQTSMYLCASSLPPEGEKLFFGSGTQLSVL.

The CDR3 nucleotides read TGTGCCAGCTCACCACGCGGGTCTAACTATGGCTACACCTTC. Its translation is CASSPRGSNYGYTF. This chain connects TRBV18 to TRBJ1-2; D is uncertain. V dropped 1 base and J dropped 0 bases, with 6 bases sitting between them. The CDR3 has 14 amino acids. CDR1 and CDR2 from the germline V gene are KGHSH and LQKENI.

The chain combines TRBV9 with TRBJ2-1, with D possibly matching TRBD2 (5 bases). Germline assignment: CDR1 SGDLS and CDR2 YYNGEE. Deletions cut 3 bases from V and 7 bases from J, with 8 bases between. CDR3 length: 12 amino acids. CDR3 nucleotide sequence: TGTGCCAGCAGCGCTGGGAGAAATGAGCAGTTCTTC. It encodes CASSAGRNEQFF.

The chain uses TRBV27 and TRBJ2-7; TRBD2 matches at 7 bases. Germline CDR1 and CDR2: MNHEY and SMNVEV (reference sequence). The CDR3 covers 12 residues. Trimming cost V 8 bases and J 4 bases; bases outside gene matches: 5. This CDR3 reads CASAGLGYEQYF. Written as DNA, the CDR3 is TGTGCCAGCGCTGGACTAGGGTACGAGCAGTACTTC.

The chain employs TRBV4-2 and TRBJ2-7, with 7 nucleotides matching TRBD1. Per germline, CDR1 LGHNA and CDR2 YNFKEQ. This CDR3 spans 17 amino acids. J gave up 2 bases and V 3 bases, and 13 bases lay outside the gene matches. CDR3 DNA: TGTGCCAGCAGCCACCCCGGACAGGACGGGTTAACCTACGAGCAGTACTTC. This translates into CASSHPGQDGLTYEQYF.

Here the CDR3 reads CASSLVSGTEAFF. The CDR3 DNA follows: TGTGCCAGCAGCTTGGTTTCGGGCACTGAAGCTTTCTTT. The chain joins TRBV5-8 to TRBJ1-1, with D hard to call. CDR3 length equals 13 residues. Germline V lookup: CDR1 SGHTS, CDR2 YDEGEE. Trimming took off 0 bases at V and 4 bases at J, with 7 bases between the two ends.

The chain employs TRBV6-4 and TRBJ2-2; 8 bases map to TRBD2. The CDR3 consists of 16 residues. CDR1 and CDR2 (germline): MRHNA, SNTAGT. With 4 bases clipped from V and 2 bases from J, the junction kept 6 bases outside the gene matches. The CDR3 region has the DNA TGTGCCAGCAGTGCGGTAGCGGGGATCAACACCGGGGAGCTGTTTTTT. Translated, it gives CASSAVAGINTGELFF.

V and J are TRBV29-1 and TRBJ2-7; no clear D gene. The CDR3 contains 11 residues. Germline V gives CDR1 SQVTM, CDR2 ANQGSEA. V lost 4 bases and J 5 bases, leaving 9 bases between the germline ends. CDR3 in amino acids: CSVGLVDEQYF. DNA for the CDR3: TGCAGCGTTGGTCTAGTCGACGAGCAGTACTTC.

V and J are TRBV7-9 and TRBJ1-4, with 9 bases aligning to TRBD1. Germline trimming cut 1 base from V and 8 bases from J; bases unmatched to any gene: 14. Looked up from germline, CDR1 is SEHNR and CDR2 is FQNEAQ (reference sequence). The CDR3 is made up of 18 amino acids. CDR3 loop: CASSLGTVAGTGSEKLFF. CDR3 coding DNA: TGTGCCAGCAGCTTAGGGACCGTAGCCGGGACAGGGAGCGAAAAACTGTTTTTT. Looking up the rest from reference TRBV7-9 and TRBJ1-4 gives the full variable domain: DTGVSQNPRHKITKRGQNVTFRCDPISEHNRLYWYRQTLGQGPEFLTYFQNEAQLEKSRLLSDRFSAERPKGSFSTLEIQRTEQGDSAMYLCASSLGTVAGTGSEKLFFGSGTQLSVL.

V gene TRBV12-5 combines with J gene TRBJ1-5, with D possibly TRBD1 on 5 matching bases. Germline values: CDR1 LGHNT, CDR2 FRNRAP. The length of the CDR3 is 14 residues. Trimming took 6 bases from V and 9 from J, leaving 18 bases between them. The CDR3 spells CASGPDSFARPQHF. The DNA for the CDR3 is TGTGCTAGTGGACCTGACAGCTTCGCGCGGCCCCAGCATTTT.

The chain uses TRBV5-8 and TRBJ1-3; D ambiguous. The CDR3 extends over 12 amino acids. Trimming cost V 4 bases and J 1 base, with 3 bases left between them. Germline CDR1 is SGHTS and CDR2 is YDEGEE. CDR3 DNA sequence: TGTGCCAGCAGCCTTTCTGGAAACACCATATATTTT. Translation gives CASSLSGNTIYF. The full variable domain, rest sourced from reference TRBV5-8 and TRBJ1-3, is EAGVTQSPTHLIKTRGQQATLRCSPISGHTSVYWYQQALGLGLQFLLWYDEGEERNRGNFPPRFSGRQFPNYSSELNVNALELEDSALYLCASSLSGNTIYFGEGSWLTVV.

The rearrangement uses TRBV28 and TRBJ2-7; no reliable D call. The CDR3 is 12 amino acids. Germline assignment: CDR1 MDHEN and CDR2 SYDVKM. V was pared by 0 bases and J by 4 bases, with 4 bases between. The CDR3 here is CASSLWQYEQYF. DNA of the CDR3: TGTGCCAGCAGTTTATGGCAGTACGAGCAGTACTTC.

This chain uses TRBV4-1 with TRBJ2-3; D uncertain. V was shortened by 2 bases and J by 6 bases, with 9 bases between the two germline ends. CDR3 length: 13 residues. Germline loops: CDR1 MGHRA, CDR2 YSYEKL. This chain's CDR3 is CASSQTVVDTQYF. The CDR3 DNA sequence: TGCGCCAGCAGCCAAACTGTGGTGGATACGCAGTATTTT.

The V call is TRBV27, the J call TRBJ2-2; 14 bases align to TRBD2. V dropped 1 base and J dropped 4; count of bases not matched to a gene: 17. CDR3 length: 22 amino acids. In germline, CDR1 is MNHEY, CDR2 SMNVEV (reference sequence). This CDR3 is CASSLWGRLGLAGVPGTGELFF. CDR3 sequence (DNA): TGTGCCAGCAGTTTATGGGGACGGTTGGGACTAGCGGGAGTCCCAGGCACCGGGGAGCTGTTTTTT.

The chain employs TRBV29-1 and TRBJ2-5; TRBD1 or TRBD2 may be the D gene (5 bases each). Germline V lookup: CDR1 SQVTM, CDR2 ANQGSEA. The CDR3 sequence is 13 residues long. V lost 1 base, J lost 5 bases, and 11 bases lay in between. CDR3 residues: CSVEVGAGETQYF. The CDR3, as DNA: TGCAGCGTTGAAGTCGGGGCCGGGGAGACCCAGTACTTC.

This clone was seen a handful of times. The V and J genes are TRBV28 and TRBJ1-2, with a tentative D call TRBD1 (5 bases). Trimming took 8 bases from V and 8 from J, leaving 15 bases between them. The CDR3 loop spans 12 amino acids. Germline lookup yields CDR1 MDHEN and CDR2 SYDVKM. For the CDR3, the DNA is TGTGCCAGCGGCGCAGGGCTGGGGGGCTACACCTTC. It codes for CASGAGLGGYTF.